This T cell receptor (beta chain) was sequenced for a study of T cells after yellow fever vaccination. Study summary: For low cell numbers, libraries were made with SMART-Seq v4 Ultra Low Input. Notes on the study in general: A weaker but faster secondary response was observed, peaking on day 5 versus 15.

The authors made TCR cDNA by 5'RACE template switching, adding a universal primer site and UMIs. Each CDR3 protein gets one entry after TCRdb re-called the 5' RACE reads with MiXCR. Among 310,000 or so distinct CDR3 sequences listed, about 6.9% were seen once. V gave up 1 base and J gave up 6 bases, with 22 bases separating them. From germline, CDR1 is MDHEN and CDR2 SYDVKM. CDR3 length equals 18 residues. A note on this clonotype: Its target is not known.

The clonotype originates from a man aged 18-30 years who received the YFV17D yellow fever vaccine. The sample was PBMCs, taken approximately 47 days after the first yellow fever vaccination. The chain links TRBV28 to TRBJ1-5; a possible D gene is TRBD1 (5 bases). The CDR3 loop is CASSLSGGNWQGSQPQHF. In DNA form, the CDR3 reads TGTGCCAGCAGTTTATCGGGTGGTAATTGGCAGGGCAGTCAGCCCCAGCATTTT.